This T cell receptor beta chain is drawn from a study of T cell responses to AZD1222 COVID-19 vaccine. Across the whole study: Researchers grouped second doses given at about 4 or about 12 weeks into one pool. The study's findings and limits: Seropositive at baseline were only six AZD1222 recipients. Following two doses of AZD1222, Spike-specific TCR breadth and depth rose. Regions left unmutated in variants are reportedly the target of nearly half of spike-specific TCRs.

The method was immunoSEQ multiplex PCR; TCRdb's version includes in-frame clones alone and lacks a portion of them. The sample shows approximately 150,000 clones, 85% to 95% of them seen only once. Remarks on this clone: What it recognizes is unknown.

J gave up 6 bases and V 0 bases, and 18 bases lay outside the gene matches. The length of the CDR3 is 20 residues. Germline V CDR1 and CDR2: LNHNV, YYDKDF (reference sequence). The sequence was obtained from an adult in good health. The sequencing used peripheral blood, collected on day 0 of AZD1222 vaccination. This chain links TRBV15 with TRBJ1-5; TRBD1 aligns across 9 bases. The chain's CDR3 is CATSRDLGQGTPGGIQPQHF. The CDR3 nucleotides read TGTGCCACCAGCAGAGATCTGGGACAGGGAACCCCGGGGGGGATTCAGCCCCAGCATTTT.